This entry features one T cell receptor beta chain sequence. The antigen remains unidentified. This record comes from a study of cytomegalovirus exposure and HLA in healthy donors. Turning to the study itself: The same platform used for the approximately 670 first-cohort repertoires was also used for the approximately 120 validation repertoires, as a later analysis reported. Findings and limits, study-wide: Cytomegalovirus status was reportedly diagnosed by the classifier with high specificity and sensitivity. The CMV antigen specificity of a few CMV-associated chains was confirmed through in vitro analysis.

CDR1 and CDR2 (germline): MNHEY, SMNVEV (reference sequence). The CDR3 sequence is 14 residues long. After removal of 5 bases from V and 8 bases from J, the junction contained 10 bases not matched to a gene. The table came from immunoSEQ multiplex PCR; TCRdb's copy has only in-frame clones and leaves some out. There are 200,000 to 250,000 clones in the sample; around four fifths occur only once, and over 11% lies in the top ten. V and J are TRBV27 and TRBJ1-1; TRBD1 agrees at 8 bases. The TCR originated in a woman aged 25 to 39 in good health and CMV-seropositive. Sequencing was done on a sample of PBMCs. CDR3 in amino acids: CASSETDRVGEAFF. The CDR3 DNA follows: TGTGCCAGCAGTGAGACGGACAGGGTAGGGGAAGCTTTCTTT.